Listed below are T cell receptor beta chains from one sample, sequenced in a study of OX40 agonist ivuxolimab in advanced cancers. The table came from immunoSEQ multiplex PCR; TCRdb's copy has only in-frame clones and leaves some out. The sample comprises approximately 65,000 clones, roughly nine tenths of which are singletons, and about 0.66% rests with the top ten. This specimen was CD4+ or CD8+ T cells sorted from blood, taken in a trial of the OX40 agonist ivuxolimab. The source of these receptors is an adult with an advanced solid tumor such as melanoma, head and neck, liver or kidney cancer. Both conserved end residues are part of each CDR3. The order of the fields is D gene, V gene, CDR3 protein. The D gene is left open where the match is weak.

d_call: TRBD1
v_call: TRBV19
cdr3_aa: CASSIQGATNEKLFF

d_call: TRBD1
v_call: TRBV6-5
cdr3_aa: CASSDDRDQPQHF

d_call: TRBD1
v_call: TRBV14
cdr3_aa: CASSPGQGYGYTF

d_call: NA
v_call: TRBV7-9
cdr3_aa: CACQKSNGNTIYF

d_call: TRBD2
v_call: TRBV7-8
cdr3_aa: CASSSGTSGNTDTQYF

d_call: NA
v_call: TRBV30
cdr3_aa: CAWSVGTPYSNQPQHF

d_call: NA
v_call: TRBV6-6
cdr3_aa: CARGVYEQYF

d_call: TRBD1
v_call: TRBV5-3
cdr3_aa: CARIARDRNNSPLHF

d_call: NA
v_call: TRBV7-9
cdr3_aa: CASSQEDQPQHF

d_call: NA
v_call: TRBV11-2
cdr3_aa: CASSLDREQFF

d_call: NA
v_call: TRBV9
cdr3_aa: CASSVALDGPQETQYF

d_call: NA
v_call: TRBV19
cdr3_aa: CASKDGAAQYF

d_call: NA
v_call: TRBV9
cdr3_aa: CASSVVGDEQFF

d_call: NA
v_call: TRBV5-4
cdr3_aa: CASSLQGTGELFF

d_call: TRBD1
v_call: TRBV14
cdr3_aa: CASSHRGTAIYEQYF

d_call: TRBD2
v_call: TRBV6-5
cdr3_aa: CASSFTSGRKDTQYF

d_call: NA
v_call: TRBV9
cdr3_aa: CASSVQTEAFF

d_call: NA
v_call: TRBV5-4
cdr3_aa: CASRQQGLLLTEAFF

d_call: TRBD2
v_call: TRBV6-5
cdr3_aa: CASRLAGGAETQYF

d_call: TRBD1
v_call: TRBV9
cdr3_aa: CASSVGLQGTSKETQYF

d_call: NA
v_call: TRBV10-3
cdr3_aa: CAISGTESPLHF

d_call: TRBD1
v_call: TRBV7-3
cdr3_aa: CASKEQGAVYGYTF

d_call: TRBD1
v_call: TRBV19
cdr3_aa: CASSPRDRGTLMNTEAFF

d_call: NA
v_call: TRBV6-5
cdr3_aa: CASSYSGDGGKNIQYF

d_call: NA
v_call: TRBV21-1
cdr3_aa: CASRNGELDGYTF

d_call: TRBD1
v_call: TRBV27
cdr3_aa: CASSLSRQGGSWNTEAFF

d_call: NA
v_call: TRBV30
cdr3_aa: CAWSGQTNSPLHF

d_call: NA
v_call: TRBV25-1
cdr3_aa: CASSQGQRYNEQFF

d_call: TRBD1
v_call: TRBV4-2
cdr3_aa: CASSDQTGGTEAFF

d_call: TRBD2
v_call: TRBV5-4
cdr3_aa: CASTIAGPGEDTQYF

d_call: NA
v_call: TRBV6-1
cdr3_aa: CASSEVGSGNTIYF

d_call: TRBD2
v_call: TRBV7-2
cdr3_aa: CASSLAPTAGGYNEQFF

d_call: NA
v_call: TRBV7-6
cdr3_aa: CASSLNRAGTGELFF

d_call: TRBD2
v_call: TRBV7-3
cdr3_aa: CASSASGQETQYF

d_call: TRBD1
v_call: TRBV27
cdr3_aa: CASRDRGYEQYF

d_call: NA
v_call: TRBV18
cdr3_aa: CASSLGGATEAFF

d_call: NA
v_call: TRBV6-5
cdr3_aa: CATRATNEKLFF

d_call: TRBD2
v_call: TRBV7-2
cdr3_aa: CASTPPSGRLPDTQYF

d_call: TRBD2
v_call: TRBV2
cdr3_aa: CASSALAGDYNEQFF

d_call: NA
v_call: TRBV6-1
cdr3_aa: CASSEASVYEQYF

d_call: NA
v_call: TRBV9
cdr3_aa: CASSVIGLGYEQFF

d_call: TRBD2
v_call: TRBV5-4
cdr3_aa: CASSSGGLAGLGETQYF

d_call: NA
v_call: TRBV5-4
cdr3_aa: CASSPGPRGEETQYF

d_call: TRBD1
v_call: TRBV5-1
cdr3_aa: CASEPGQGNHEQYF

d_call: NA
v_call: TRBV7-9
cdr3_aa: CATVTGSRTEAFF

d_call: TRBD2
v_call: TRBV9
cdr3_aa: CASCLSGLAGHNEQFF

d_call: NA
v_call: TRBV2
cdr3_aa: CASSAEGDEQYF

d_call: TRBD2
v_call: TRBV7-3
cdr3_aa: CASSLTWEGTQYF

d_call: TRBD1
v_call: TRBV6-5
cdr3_aa: CASSRDRGHEQYF

d_call: NA
v_call: TRBV11-3
cdr3_aa: CASRPEGGDPHYEQYF

d_call: NA
v_call: TRBV5-8
cdr3_aa: CASSLNLGQNNYGYTF

d_call: TRBD2
v_call: TRBV30
cdr3_aa: CAWETSGFYNEQFF

d_call: TRBD1
v_call: TRBV5-1
cdr3_aa: CASSWGTGTYEQYF

d_call: NA
v_call: TRBV6-6
cdr3_aa: CASDPHRWRSNQPQHF

d_call: NA
v_call: TRBV29-1
cdr3_aa: CSVESSRQETQYF

d_call: NA
v_call: TRBV5-8
cdr3_aa: CASSVSGRVNTEAFF